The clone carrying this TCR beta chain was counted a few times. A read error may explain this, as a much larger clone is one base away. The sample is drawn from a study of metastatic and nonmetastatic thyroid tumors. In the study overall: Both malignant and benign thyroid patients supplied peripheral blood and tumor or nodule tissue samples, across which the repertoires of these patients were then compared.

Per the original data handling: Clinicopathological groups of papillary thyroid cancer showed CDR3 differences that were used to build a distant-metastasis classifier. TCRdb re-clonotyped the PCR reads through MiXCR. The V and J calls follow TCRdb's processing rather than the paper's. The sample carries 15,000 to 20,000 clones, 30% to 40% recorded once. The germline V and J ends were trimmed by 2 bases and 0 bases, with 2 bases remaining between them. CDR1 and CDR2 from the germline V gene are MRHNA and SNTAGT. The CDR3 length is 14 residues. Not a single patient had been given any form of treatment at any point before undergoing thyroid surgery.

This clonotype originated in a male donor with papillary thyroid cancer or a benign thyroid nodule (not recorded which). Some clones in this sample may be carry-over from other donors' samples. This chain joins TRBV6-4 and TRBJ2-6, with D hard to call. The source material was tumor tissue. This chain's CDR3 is CASSDNSGANVLTF. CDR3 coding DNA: TGTGCCAGCAGTGACAACTCTGGGGCCAACGTCCTGACTTTC.